This passage covers 25 T cell receptor beta chains from one sample sequenced in a study of cytomegalovirus exposure and HLA in healthy donors. Primers included in the PCR were 60 Vbeta and 13 Jbeta primers. Measured with immunoSEQ multiplex PCR; TCRdb has only the in-frame clones, and not every one. Here the sample spans 100,000 or so clones, just under 80% being singletons. The specimen was PBMCs. The receptor source for this set is a man aged 25-45 years in good health and CMV-seronegative.

This sequence joins TRBV25-1 and TRBJ2-5, with 9 positions matching TRBD1. This CDR3 comprises 13 residues. The V gene's germline CDR1 is MGHDK and CDR2 SYGVNS. The trim removed 11 bases at V and 6 bases at J, leaving 10 bases unmatched. The CDR3 region has the DNA TGTGCCGTTTGGGGACAGGGAAAACAGACCCAGTACTTC. This codes for CAVWGQGKQTQYF. The entire variable domain, with the rest obtained from reference TRBV25-1 and TRBJ2-5, is as follows: EADIYQTPRYLVIGTGKKITLECSQTMGHDKMYWYQQDPGMELHLIHYSYGVNSTEKGDLSSESTVSRIRTEHFPLTLESARPSHTSQYLCAVWGQGKQTQYFGPGTRLLVL.

This clone was detected once. V gene TRBV6-1 combines with J gene TRBJ1-5; 8 bases fit TRBD1. V shed 2 bases, J shed 7 bases, and the junction held 7 bases outside the gene matches. The CDR3 consists of 15 residues. CDR1 MNHNS and CDR2 SASEGT come from the germline V gene. CDR3 amino acids: CASSEPGQAQQPQHF. CDR3 nucleotides: TGTGCCAGCAGTGAACCGGGACAGGCCCAACAGCCCCAGCATTTT.

The chain recombines TRBV19 with TRBJ2-1, with a weak D call TRBD2 (6 bases). The CDR3 loop spans 14 amino acids. Per the germline V gene, CDR1 is LNHDA and CDR2 is SQIVND (reference sequence). V lost 7 bases and J 9 bases, leaving 19 bases between the germline ends. CDR3 DNA sequence: TGTGCCAGTACCTCTAAGCGCGGGGTTGGTGAGCAGTTCTTC. This sequence encodes CASTSKRGVGEQFF.

The rearrangement uses TRBV15 and TRBJ1-5; D unclear. Deletions cut 0 bases from V and 5 bases from J, with 8 bases between. Germline values: CDR1 LNHNV, CDR2 YYDKDF (reference sequence). CDR3 size: 14 residues. The CDR3 loop reads CATSRDMAYQPQHF. The CDR3 DNA follows: TGTGCCACCAGCAGAGATATGGCCTATCAGCCCCAGCATTTT.

This chain joins TRBV5-4 and TRBJ1-3, with TRBD1 matching 8 bases. CDR3 size: 14 residues. Trimming took 4 bases from V and 4 from J; bases not matched to a gene: 4. The germline gives CDR1 SGHNT, CDR2 YYREEE (reference sequence). CDR3 bases: TGTGCCAGCAGCCAGGGGGCTAGAGGAAACACCATATATTTT. Translating gives CASSQGARGNTIYF. Based on the CDR3 plus reference TRBV5-4 and TRBJ1-3, the full variable domain is ETGVTQSPTHLIKTRGQQVTLRCSSQSGHNTVSWYQQALGQGPQFIFQYYREEENGRGNFPPRFSGLQFPNYSSELNVNALELDDSALYLCASSQGARGNTIYFGEGSWLTVV.

V is TRBV11-2 and J is TRBJ1-1; 8 bases fit TRBD1. The CDR3 extends over 14 amino acids. Germline CDR1 reads SGHAT; CDR2 reads FQNNGV. Trimming removed 6 bases from V and 4 bases from J; junction bases left unmatched: 7. CDR3 sequence reads: CASSRVTGGTEAFF. The CDR3 DNA reads as TGTGCCAGCAGTCGAGTAACAGGGGGCACTGAAGCTTTCTTT.

The chain combines TRBV4-3 with TRBJ2-7; the D is unclear. Looked up from germline, CDR1 is LGHNA and CDR2 is YSLEER. The CDR3 is 14 residues long. Trimming cost V 2 bases and J 1 base, with 9 bases left between them. Written as DNA, the CDR3 is TGCGCCAGCAGCCAATTCGGCGGTTCCTACGAGCAGTACTTC. It encodes CASSQFGGSYEQYF.

The V and J genes are TRBV4-1 and TRBJ2-3; 14 nucleotides agree with TRBD2. The CDR3 extends over 20 amino acids. Germline CDR1 and CDR2: MGHRA and YSYEKL. The V segment lost 1 base and the J segment 3 bases; nucleotides outside the gene matches: 12. CDR3 nucleotide sequence: TGCGCCAGCAGCCAAGGAGGCGCGACTAGCGGGGGGGTTTGGACAGATACGCAGTATTTT. Protein: CASSQGGATSGGVWTDTQYF.

The sample holds a few counts of this clone. Other DNA sequences from this sample encode an identical CDR3 as well. The chain combines TRBV6-5 with TRBJ1-1, with a possible D match to TRBD1 (6 bases). The V and J ends lost 2 bases and 4 bases respectively, with 14 bases between them. Germline CDR1 is MNHEY and CDR2 is SVGAGI. The CDR3 has 15 residues. The CDR3 reads CASSYGGPRATEAFF. The CDR3, as DNA: TGTGCCAGCAGTTACGGGGGCCCCCGCGCCACTGAAGCTTTCTTT.

The V gene is TRBV9, the J gene TRBJ2-5, with 14 bases identical to TRBD2. Losses at the gene ends were 7 bases for V and 4 bases for J; bases not matched to a gene: 6. The CDR3 has 15 amino acids. Germline V gene data show CDR1 as SGDLS and CDR2 as YYNGEE. The CDR3 DNA follows: TGTGCCAGCGGATCGACTAGCGGGGGGGGAGAGACCCAGTACTTC. Translated, it gives CASGSTSGGGETQYF.

The chain uses TRBV29-1 and TRBJ2-7, with D unresolved. The CDR3 extends over 11 amino acids. Germline-derived CDR1 and CDR2 are SQVTM and ANQGSEA. Trimming cost V 5 bases and J 6 bases, with 11 bases left between them. This CDR3 reads CSVYVGAEQYF. CDR3 DNA: TGCAGCGTTTACGTTGGAGCCGAGCAGTACTTC.

Worth noting for this clone: The DNA is left out, because the CDR3 cannot be placed on it with certainty; the CDR3 is given as TCRdb lists it. The chain joins TRBV27 to TRBJ2-7; the table's D call TRBD2 went unverified against the DNA. The CDR3 region is 17 residues in length, termini included. The V gene's germline CDR1 is MNHEY and CDR2 SMNVEV (reference sequence). The CDR3: CASARRAGTSGAYEQYF.

For this clone: The junction and the germline gene differ at one end; a read error may be behind it. V and J are TRBV28 and TRBJ1-5, with D unresolved. Per the germline V gene, CDR1 is MDHEN and CDR2 is SYDVKM. CDR3 length: 13 amino acids. The CDR3: CASSPGTNQPRHF. The CDR3 DNA is TGTGCCAGCAGTCCGGGAACGAATCAGCCCCGGCATTTT.

With regard to this clone: One end of the junction is discordant with germline, which a read error may explain. This rearrangement joins TRBV14 to TRBJ2-1; possible D gene TRBD2, 6 bases. The CDR3 spans 15 residues. Germline V gene lookup returns CDR1 SGHDN and CDR2 FVKESK. This CDR3 is CASSKERATYNEQFF. In DNA, the CDR3 is TGTGCCAGCAGCAAAGAGCGGGCGACCTACAATGAGCAGTTCTTC.

The J gene is TRBJ2-7, the V gene TRBV10-1, with D unclear. CDR1 WNHNN and CDR2 SYGVQD come from the germline V gene (reference sequence). Trimming left V 2 bases short and J 2 bases short, with 7 bases between. CDR3 length: 13 amino acids. This CDR3 reads CASSEPGTYEQYF. DNA of the CDR3: TGCGCCAGCAGTGAGCCAGGTACCTACGAGCAGTACTTC.

This rearrangement joins TRBV30 to TRBJ2-5; TRBD1 is a possible D gene (5 bases). This CDR3 spans 11 amino acids. Looked up from germline, CDR1 is GTSNPN and CDR2 is SVGIG (reference sequence). V was trimmed by 6 bases and J by 3 bases, leaving 8 bases between them. The CDR3 region has the DNA TGTGCCTGCACCAGGGAAGAGACCCAGTACTTC. Its protein is CACTREETQYF.

CDR3 bases: TGTGCCAGCAGCTCCGGGACAGTCTCTAACTATGGCTACACCTTC. It translates to CASSSGTVSNYGYTF. The genes are TRBV7-8 and TRBJ1-2; 7 nucleotides align to TRBD1. The CDR3 length is 15 residues. From germline, CDR1 is SGHVS and CDR2 FQNEAQ. The V segment lost 4 bases and the J segment 0 bases; nucleotides outside the gene matches: 5.

This clone was seen once. The CDR3 DNA sequence: TGTGCCAGCAGCCAAAACAGGGACACTAGCACAGATACGCAGTATTTT. It yields the protein CASSQNRDTSTDTQYF. The rearrangement uses TRBV7-6 and TRBJ2-3, with a tentative D call TRBD1 (6 bases). The CDR3 consists of 16 residues. Deletions cut 5 bases from V and 0 bases from J, with 15 bases between. Germline V gene lookup returns CDR1 SGHVS and CDR2 FNYEAQ.

There are a few counts of this clone. The V and J genes are TRBV19 and TRBJ1-2; 7 bases line up with TRBD1. The CDR3 sequence is 15 residues long. Germline V CDR1 and CDR2: LNHDA, SQIVND (reference sequence). After removal of 0 bases from V and 5 bases from J, the junction contained 6 bases not matched to a gene. The DNA of the CDR3 is TGTGCCAGTAGTATAGATCACCGACAGGGATATGGCTACACCTTC. Translated, it gives CASSIDHRQGYGYTF. The variable domain in full, completed from reference TRBV19 and TRBJ1-2, reads DGGITQSPKYLFRKEGQNVTLSCEQNLNHDAMYWYRQDPGQGLRLIYYSQIVNDFQKGDIAEGYSVSREKKESFPLTVTSAQKNPTAFYLCASSIDHRQGYGYTFGSGTRLTVV.

The chain is built from TRBV5-4 and TRBJ2-3; 7 bases are a match to TRBD2. CDR1 is SGHNT, CDR2 YYREEE, per germline (reference sequence). Trimming cost V 4 bases and J 5 bases; bases outside gene matches: 10. The CDR3 sequence is 15 residues long. This CDR3 is CASSIILGGLDTQYF. CDR3 in DNA: TGTGCCAGCAGCATCATACTGGGGGGGTTAGATACGCAGTATTTT. The full variable domain, in which reference TRBV5-4 and TRBJ2-3 provide the parts outside the CDR3, is ETGVTQSPTHLIKTRGQQVTLRCSSQSGHNTVSWYQQALGQGPQFIFQYYREEENGRGNFPPRFSGLQFPNYSSELNVNALELDDSALYLCASSIILGGLDTQYFGPGTRLTVL.

V usage is TRBV19 and J usage is TRBJ1-5, with 10 bases matching TRBD1. The germline CDR1 and CDR2 sequences are LNHDA and SQIVND (reference sequence). This CDR3 is built from 15 residues. J was trimmed by 9 bases and V by 4 bases; bases with no gene match: 9. CDR3 sequence: CASSTDWDRGSPQHF. In DNA form, the CDR3 reads TGTGCCAGTAGTACCGATTGGGACAGGGGTTCGCCCCAGCATTTT.

The chain joins TRBV27 to TRBJ1-2, with TRBD1 matching 10 bases. Germline lookup yields CDR1 MNHEY and CDR2 SMNVEV (reference sequence). The ends lost 6 bases at V and 0 bases at J; junction bases unmatched: 7. The CDR3 has 16 residues. CDR3 protein: CASRELGQGANYGYTF. CDR3 nucleotide sequence: TGTGCCAGCAGGGAACTCGGACAGGGGGCTAACTATGGCTACACCTTC.

The table lists this clone with a count of one. This sample includes further DNA sequences coding for the same CDR3. The chain joins TRBV30 to TRBJ2-7, with TRBD2 identical over 11 bases. This CDR3 has 14 amino acids. Looked up from germline, CDR1 is GTSNPN and CDR2 is SVGIG (reference sequence). V gave up 5 bases and J gave up 3 bases; unmatched junction bases: 6. The CDR3 DNA reads TGTGCCTGGGCAACTAGCGGGAGAATCTACGAGCAGTACTTC. It encodes CAWATSGRIYEQYF.

The chain joins TRBV28 to TRBJ2-1, with D tentatively TRBD2 (6 bases). V was pared by 5 bases and J by 2 bases, with 13 bases between. Germline CDR1 MDHEN, CDR2 SYDVKM. The length of the CDR3 is 15 residues. The DNA of the CDR3 is TGTGCCAGCAGTGTTTACACGGGAGCCTACAATGAGCAGTTCTTC. It codes for CASSVYTGAYNEQFF.

The V call is TRBV4-1, the J call TRBJ1-4; TRBD1 matches at 8 bases. Germline V gene lookup returns CDR1 MGHRA and CDR2 YSYEKL. This CDR3 comprises 16 residues. Trimming took 0 bases from V and 4 from J; bases not matched to a gene: 4. As DNA, the CDR3 is TGCGCCAGCAGCCAAGATGACAGGGGAGGTAATGAAAAACTGTTTTTT. Protein: CASSQDDRGGNEKLFF.